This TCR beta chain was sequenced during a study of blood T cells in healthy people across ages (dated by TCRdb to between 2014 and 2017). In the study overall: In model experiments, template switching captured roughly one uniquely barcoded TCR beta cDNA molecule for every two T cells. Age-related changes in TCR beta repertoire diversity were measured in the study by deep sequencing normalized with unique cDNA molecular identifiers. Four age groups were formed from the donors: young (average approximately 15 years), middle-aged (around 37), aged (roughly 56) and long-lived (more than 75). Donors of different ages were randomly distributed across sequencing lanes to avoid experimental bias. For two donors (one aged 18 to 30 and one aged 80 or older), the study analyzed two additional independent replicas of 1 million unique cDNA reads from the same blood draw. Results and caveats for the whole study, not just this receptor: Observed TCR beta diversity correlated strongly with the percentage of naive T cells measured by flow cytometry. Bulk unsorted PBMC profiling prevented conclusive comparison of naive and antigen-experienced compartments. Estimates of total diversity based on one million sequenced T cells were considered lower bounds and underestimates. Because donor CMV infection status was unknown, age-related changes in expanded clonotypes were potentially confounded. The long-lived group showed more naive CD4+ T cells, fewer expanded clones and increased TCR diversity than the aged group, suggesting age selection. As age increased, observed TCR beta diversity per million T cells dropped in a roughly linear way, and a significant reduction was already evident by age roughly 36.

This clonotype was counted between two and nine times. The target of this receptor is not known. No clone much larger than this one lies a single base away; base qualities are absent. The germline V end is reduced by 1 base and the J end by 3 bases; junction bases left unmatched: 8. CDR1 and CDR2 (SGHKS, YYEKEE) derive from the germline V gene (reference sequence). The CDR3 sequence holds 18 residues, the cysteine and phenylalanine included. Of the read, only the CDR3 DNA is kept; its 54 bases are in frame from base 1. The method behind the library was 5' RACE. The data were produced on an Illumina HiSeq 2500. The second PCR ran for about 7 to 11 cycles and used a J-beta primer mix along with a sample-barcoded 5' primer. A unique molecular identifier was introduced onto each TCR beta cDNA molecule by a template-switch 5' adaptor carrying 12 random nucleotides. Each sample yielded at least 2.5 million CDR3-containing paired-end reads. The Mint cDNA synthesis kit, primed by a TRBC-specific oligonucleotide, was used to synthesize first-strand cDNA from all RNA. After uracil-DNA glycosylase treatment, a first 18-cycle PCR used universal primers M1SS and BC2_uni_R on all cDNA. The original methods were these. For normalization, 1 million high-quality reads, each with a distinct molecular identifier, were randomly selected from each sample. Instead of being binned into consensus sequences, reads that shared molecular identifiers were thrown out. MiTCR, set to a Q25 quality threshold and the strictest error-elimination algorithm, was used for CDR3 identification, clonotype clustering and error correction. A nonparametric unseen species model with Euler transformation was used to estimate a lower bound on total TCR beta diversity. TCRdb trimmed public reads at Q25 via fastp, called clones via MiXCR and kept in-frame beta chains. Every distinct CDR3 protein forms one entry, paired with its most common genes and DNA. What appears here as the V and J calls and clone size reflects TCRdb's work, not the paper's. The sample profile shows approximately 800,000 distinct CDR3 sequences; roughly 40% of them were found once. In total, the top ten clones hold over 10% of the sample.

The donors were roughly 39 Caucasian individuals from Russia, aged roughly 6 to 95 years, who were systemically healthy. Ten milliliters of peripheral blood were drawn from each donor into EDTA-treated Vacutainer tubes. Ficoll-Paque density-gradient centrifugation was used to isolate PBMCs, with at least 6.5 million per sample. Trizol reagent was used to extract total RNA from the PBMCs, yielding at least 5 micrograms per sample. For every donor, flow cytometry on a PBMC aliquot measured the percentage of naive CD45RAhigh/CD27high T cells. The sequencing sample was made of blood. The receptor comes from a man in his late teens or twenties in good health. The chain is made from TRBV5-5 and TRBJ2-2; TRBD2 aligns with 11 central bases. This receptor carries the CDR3 CASSLIPGSGGDTGELFF. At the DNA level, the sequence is TGTGCCAGCAGCTTGATACCGGGTAGCGGGGGGGACACCGGGGAGCTGTTTTTT.